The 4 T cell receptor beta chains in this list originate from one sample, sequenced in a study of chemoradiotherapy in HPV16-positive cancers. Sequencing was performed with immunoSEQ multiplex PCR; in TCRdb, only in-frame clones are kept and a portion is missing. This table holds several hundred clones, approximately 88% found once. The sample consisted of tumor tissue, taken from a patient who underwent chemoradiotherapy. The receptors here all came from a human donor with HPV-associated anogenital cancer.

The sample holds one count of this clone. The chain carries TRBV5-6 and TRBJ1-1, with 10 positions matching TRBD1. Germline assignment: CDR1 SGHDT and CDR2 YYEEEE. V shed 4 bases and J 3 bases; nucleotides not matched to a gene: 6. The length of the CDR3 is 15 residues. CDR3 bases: TGTGCCAGCAGCCCATATGGACAGGGGGACACTGAAGCTTTCTTT. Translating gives CASSPYGQGDTEAFF.

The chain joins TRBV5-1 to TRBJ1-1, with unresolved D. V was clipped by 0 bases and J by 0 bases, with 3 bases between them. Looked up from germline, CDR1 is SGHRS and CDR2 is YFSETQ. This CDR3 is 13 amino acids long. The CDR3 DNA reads TGCGCCAGCAGCTTGGGGATGAACACTGAAGCTTTCTTT. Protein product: CASSLGMNTEAFF.

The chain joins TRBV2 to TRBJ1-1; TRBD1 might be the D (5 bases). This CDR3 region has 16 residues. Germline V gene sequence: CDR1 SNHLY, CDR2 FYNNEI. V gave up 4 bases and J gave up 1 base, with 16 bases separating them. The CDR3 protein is CASSGGEMGQNTEAFF. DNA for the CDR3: TGTGCCAGCAGTGGGGGGGAGATGGGTCAGAACACTGAAGCTTTCTTT. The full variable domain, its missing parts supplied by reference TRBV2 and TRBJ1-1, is EPEVTQTPSHQVTQMGQEVILRCVPISNHLYFYWYRQILGQKVEFLVSFYNNEISEKSEIFDDQFSVERPDGSNFTLKIRSTKLEDSAMYFCASSGGEMGQNTEAFFGQGTRLTVV.

CDR3 region: CSALTGLDTDTQYF. The CDR3 region has the DNA TGCAGCGCGCTGACGGGACTTGACACAGATACGCAGTATTTT. The chain carries TRBV29-1 and TRBJ2-3; D is perhaps TRBD2 (6 bases). Looked up from germline, CDR1 is SQVTM and CDR2 is ANQGSEA. Trimming shortened V by 7 bases and J by 2 bases, and 16 bases separated the two germline ends. This CDR3 is 14 amino acids long.